Listed below are T cell receptor beta chains from one sample, sequenced in a study of OX40 agonist ivuxolimab in advanced cancers. This table comes from immunoSEQ multiplex PCR, and its TCRdb copy is limited to in-frame clones, with some not included. This table holds around 46,000 clones, over 75% found once. The input for sequencing was CD4+ or CD8+ T cells sorted from blood, taken in a trial of the OX40 agonist ivuxolimab. These TCRs come from an adult with an advanced solid tumor such as melanoma, head and neck, liver or kidney cancer. The CDR3 runs from the conserved cysteine through the conserved F or W. A D gene is named only where the DNA matches it firmly. Not every row has a clone size; where given, it reads once, few, many or a size class.

TRBJ1-3	.	TRBV28	.	TGTGCCAGCAGTTCCCACCCCGGGACCCCCCTATCGGCTGGAAACACCATATATTTT	CASSSHPGTPLSAGNTIYF
TRBJ2-3	TRBD2	TRBV5-1	.	TGCGCCAGCAGCTCTCTAGCGGGGCTACAGGCAGATACGCAGTATTTT	CASSSLAGLQADTQYF
TRBJ2-7	TRBD1	TRBV7-2	.	TGTGCCAGCAGCTTATCCCCCAGGGGGACCTACGAGCAGTACTTC	CASSLSPRGTYEQYF
TRBJ2-5	TRBD2	TRBV4-1	.	TGCGCCAGCAGCCAAGATGCGCTGGCGGGGGGGGATCGGGAGACCCAGTACTTC	CASSQDALAGGDRETQYF
TRBJ2-1	TRBD2	TRBV11-3	.	TGTGCCAGCAGCTTAGTAGGCGGGCGTCCTAGCGGGGGGGATGGGAATGAGCAGTTCTTC	CASSLVGGRPSGGDGNEQFF
TRBJ2-1	.	TRBV15	.	TGTGCCACCAGAGGAGGAGGGGCTAACTACAATGAGCAGTTCTTC	CATRGGGANYNEQFF
TRBJ2-5	TRBD2	TRBV5-4	.	TGTGCCAGCAGCTCCGTTACTAGCGGGGGGGCCGGAGAGACCCAGTACTTC	CASSSVTSGGAGETQYF
TRBJ1-1	.	TRBV7-2	medium-sized	TGTGCCAGCAGCCTCGGCAGGGGCTGGGGGAACACTGAAGCTTTCTTT	CASSLGRGWGNTEAFF
TRBJ1-6	.	TRBV6-1	.	TGTGCCAGCAGTGCAGGAGCCTTAAATAATTCACCCCTCCACTTT	CASSAGALNNSPLHF
TRBJ2-1	.	TRBV5-1	.	TGCGCCACCTGTGCGGGACAGCTTCGTAATGAGCAGTTCTTC	CATCAGQLRNEQFF
TRBJ1-2	.	TRBV18	.	TGTGCCAGCTCACCAAAGAACACAGGAGGGTATGGCTACACCTTC	CASSPKNTGGYGYTF
TRBJ1-3	.	TRBV7-2	once	TGTGCCAGCAGCTTACGTCCTGGGGCTATTGGAAACACCATATATTTT	CASSLRPGAIGNTIYF
TRBJ2-7	.	TRBV5-1	.	TGCGCCAGCAGCGTAAACCGGGGCGAGCAGTACTTC	CASSVNRGEQYF
TRBJ1-1	TRBD1	TRBV7-2	.	TGTGCCAGCAGCTCTTTGGGACAGGGGGCGACTGAAGCTTTCTTT	CASSSLGQGATEAFF
TRBJ1-1	TRBD1	TRBV5-6	.	TGTGCCAGCAGCCGGGGGACAGGGGTAGAGGCTTTCTTT	CASSRGTGVEAFF
TRBJ2-7	.	TRBV6-1	.	TGTGCCAGCAGAGTAGACAGCCACGAGCAGTACTTC	CASRVDSHEQYF
TRBJ1-2	.	TRBV7-2	.	TGTGCCAGCAGCCTCGCCGAGGGGTACTATGGCTACACCTTC	CASSLAEGYYGYTF
TRBJ2-5	.	TRBV11-2	.	TGTGCCAGCAGCTTAGTTCTCGCGGGCCCCTCAGGAGAGACCCAGTACTTC	CASSLVLAGPSGETQYF
TRBJ2-7	TRBD1	TRBV6-1	.	TGTGCCAGCAGTGAGGGACAGGGGATGTACGAGCAGTACTTC	CASSEGQGMYEQYF
TRBJ2-2	.	TRBV27	.	TGTGCCAGCCGATCGACAGGAAACACCGGGGAGCTGTTTTTT	CASRSTGNTGELFF
TRBJ1-3	.	TRBV12-2	.	TGTGCAAGTCGCTTAGCGGGCAATTTAGGAAACACCATATATTTT	CASRLAGNLGNTIYF
TRBJ1-2	.	TRBV11-2	.	TGTGCCAGCAGCTTAGGATCGGGAACGTACACCTTC	CASSLGSGTYTF
TRBJ1-1	.	TRBV11-2	.	TGTGCCAGCAGCCTAATGCGGGGACTGAACACTGAAGCTTTCTTT	CASSLMRGLNTEAFF
TRBJ2-1	.	TRBV30	once	TGTGCCTGGCAACCTATGGGCCTATCCTACAATGAGCAGTTCTTC	CAWQPMGLSYNEQFF
TRBJ2-7	.	TRBV14	.	TGTGCCAGCAGCTTGGAACAGGGAAGAGACGAGCAGTACTTC	CASSLEQGRDEQYF
TRBJ2-4	TRBD2	TRBV19	.	TGTGCCACACAAGCCCGACAGGGACTAGCCATTCAGTACTTC	CATQARQGLAIQYF
TRBJ1-1	.	TRBV7-3	.	TGTGCCAGCAGCCAGGGGAACCGGGACCCTAAAGCTTTCTTT	CASSQGNRDPKAFF
TRBJ1-1	.	TRBV5-1	.	TGCGCCAGCAGCCTCGAGGGGGATGGAGCTTTCTTT	CASSLEGDGAFF
TRBJ2-1	.	TRBV15	.	TGTGCCACCAGCAGTGAGACTAGCTCCTACAATGAGCAGTTCTTC	CATSSETSSYNEQFF
TRBJ1-1	.	TRBV28	.	TGTGCCAGCAGTTCTTTTCACAGGGTGGGCACTGAAGCTTTCTTT	CASSSFHRVGTEAFF
TRBJ2-5	TRBD1	TRBV5-1	.	TGCGCCAGCAGCTCCTTAGGGGCAGGGGGAGAGACCCAGTACTTC	CASSSLGAGGETQYF
TRBJ1-4	.	TRBV2	.	TGTGCCAGCAGTGATGTTGGCGAAAAACTGTTTTTT	CASSDVGEKLFF
TRBJ2-2	TRBD1	TRBV5-1	.	TGCGCCAGCAGCCGGGGACAGGGTAACACCGGGGAGCTGTTTTTT	CASSRGQGNTGELFF
TRBJ1-2	.	TRBV7-9	few	TGTGCCAGCAGCCCGGACAACCCCGTTGGTGGCTACACCTTC	CASSPDNPVGGYTF
TRBJ2-6	TRBD1	TRBV4-1	.	TGCGCCAGCAGCCTAAGGGGACAGGCTACATCTGGGGCCAACGTCCTGACTTTC	CASSLRGQATSGANVLTF
TRBJ1-1	.	TRBV6-4	.	TGTGCCAGCACTAAGTCGGGTAGGGACACTGAAGCTTTCTTT	CASTKSGRDTEAFF
TRBJ2-7	.	TRBV4-3	.	TGCGCCAGCAGCCAAGAGGCAGTGACAGGGAGGGAGCAGTACTTC	CASSQEAVTGREQYF
TRBJ2-6	TRBD1	TRBV30	.	TGTGCCTGGAGCACAGGGGGCACCGTCTCTGGGGCCAACGTCCTGACTTTC	CAWSTGGTVSGANVLTF
TRBJ1-4	.	TRBV5-1	.	TGCGCCAGCAGCTCTAAAACAGGGAATTCTAATGAAAAACTGTTTTTT	CASSSKTGNSNEKLFF
TRBJ1-5	.	TRBV6-5	.	TGTGCCAGCAGCCTGGGGCCGGGGAGCAATCAGCCCCAGCATTTT	CASSLGPGSNQPQHF